This T cell receptor beta chain is from a study of Ad26.COV2.S vaccination and SARS-CoV-2 variants. About this clone: Its antigen is as yet unknown.

Measured with immunoSEQ multiplex PCR; TCRdb has only the in-frame clones, and not every one. In the table there are about 430,000 clones, 90% of which are singletons. This sample's treatment: about 20 received Ad26.COV2.S at low or high dose, single or two shots; several received placebo; per-sample allocation not given. The investigators took samples on day 63 after the first vaccine or placebo injection. Overall study findings and caveats: The TCR-based breadth and depth measures might underestimate overall T cell responses. It was reported that spike-specific CD8+ and CD4+ T cell responses were substantially broad after vaccination.

The starting material was peripheral blood, obtained in a trial of Ad26.COV2.S vaccine versus placebo. The receptor's source is a person aged 18-60 years who received the Ad26.COV2.S COVID-19 vaccine or a placebo.

The CDR3 DNA reads as TGTGCCAGCAGCTTCGGGACAGGTGAAAAACTGTTTTTT. Protein: CASSFGTGEKLFF. The chain recombines TRBV7-2 with TRBJ1-4, with 8 bases matching TRBD1. Germline trimming cut 3 bases from V and 7 bases from J; bases unmatched to any gene: 1. This CDR3 contains 13 residues. Per germline, CDR1 SGHTA and CDR2 FQGNSA.